The 30 T cell receptor beta chains reported below all come from one sample, sequenced in a study of regulatory T cells in long-lasting Graves disease. Construction of the TCR beta libraries employed iRepertoire HTBI primers in conjunction with Arm-PCR of CDR3 regions. TCRdb independently ran MiXCR on the multiplex PCR reads; one entry per CDR3 protein. The sample carries over 500,000 distinct CDR3 sequences, 15% to 20% recorded once. Time point defined: newly diagnosed GD, antithyroid drugs for less than 3 months. After RNA was extracted from PBMCs, the TCR library was made from it. These sequences were also reported in another study, on T cells in Graves' hyperthyroidism and ophthalmopathy.

Material: peripheral blood mononuclear cells (PBMCs), obtained at new diagnosis, from a patient treated with antithyroid drugs. The receptors come from a man aged 18 to 29 with Graves disease.

The chain joins TRBV4-1 to TRBJ2-1; 11 bases fit TRBD2. Germline CDR1 MGHRA, CDR2 YSYEKL. The ends lost 4 bases at V and 8 bases at J; junction bases unmatched: 13. The CDR3 is made up of 17 amino acids. The CDR3 is CASSPSYLAGGGDEQFF. The DNA for the CDR3 is TGCGCCAGCAGCCCCTCTTATCTAGCGGGAGGCGGGGATGAGCAGTTCTTC.

This clonotype has at least ten counts. The V call is TRBV20-1, the J call TRBJ2-7; 8 positions agree with TRBD2. Looked up from germline, CDR1 is DFQATT and CDR2 is SNEGSKA (reference sequence). The CDR3 has 14 residues. V lost 2 bases, J lost 3 bases, and 6 bases stayed unmatched. CDR3: CSARSAGVVYEQYF. The CDR3 bases are TGCAGTGCTAGATCAGCGGGAGTAGTCTACGAGCAGTACTTC.

CDR3 coding DNA: TGCGCCAGCAGCTTGGGACTAGCGGGGGGTTATGAGCAGTTCTTC. It translates to CASSLGLAGGYEQFF. This chain joins TRBV5-1 and TRBJ2-1; 13 bases align to TRBD2. Per germline, CDR1 SGHRS and CDR2 YFSETQ. The CDR3 is 15 amino acids. V trimming: 0 bases; J trimming: 8 bases; junction bases outside the gene matches: 2.

The genes are TRBV7-6 and TRBJ2-7; either TRBD1 or TRBD2 may fit D (6 bases each). Trimming took off 3 bases at V and 2 bases at J, with 14 bases between the two ends. This CDR3 region has 15 residues. Germline assignment: CDR1 SGHVS and CDR2 FNYEAQ. In nucleotides, the CDR3 is TGTGCCAGCAGCTTTTCGGAGGGGGTCCCCTACGAGCAGTACTTC. This sequence encodes CASSFSEGVPYEQYF.

The sample holds a few counts of this clonotype. The chain links TRBV28 to TRBJ1-2; TRBD1 might be the D (6 bases). Germline V CDR1 and CDR2: MDHEN, SYDVKM. V lost 3 bases, J lost 8 bases, and 13 bases lay in between. The CDR3 length is 13 residues. The CDR3 coding sequence is TGTGCCAGCAGTTTGTGGGGGCGGGAGGGCTACACCTTC. Translation gives CASSLWGREGYTF.

In DNA form, the CDR3 reads TGTGCCAGCAGCTTGACAGGACGGGAAGGCACTGAAGCTTTCTTT. It specifies CASSLTGREGTEAFF. The genes are TRBV5-6 and TRBJ1-1, with D possibly TRBD1 on 5 matching bases. The germline gives CDR1 SGHDT, CDR2 YYEEEE. Trimming removed 1 base at V and 4 bases at J, with 14 bases between. The CDR3 is 15 amino acids.

In its sample, this clonotype was seen a few times. This rearrangement joins TRBV5-1 to TRBJ2-7, with D possibly TRBD1 on 6 matching bases. The CDR3 contains 14 residues. Trimming took 4 bases from V and 0 from J, leaving 11 bases between them. In germline, CDR1 is SGHRS, CDR2 YFSETQ. The CDR3 sequence is CASSRRDISYEQYF. CDR3 sequence (DNA): TGCGCCAGCAGCAGACGGGACATCTCCTACGAGCAGTACTTC.

This chain joins TRBV6-1 and TRBJ2-7, with 10 bases lining up with TRBD2. The CDR3 consists of 15 residues. Germline V CDR1 and CDR2: MNHNS, SASEGT. The V segment lost 5 bases and the J segment 0 bases; nucleotides outside the gene matches: 4. The chain's CDR3 is CASSQLAGSSYEQYF. DNA of the CDR3: TGTGCCAGCAGTCAACTAGCGGGGAGCTCCTACGAGCAGTACTTC.

This clonotype was detected many times. The chain uses TRBV28 and TRBJ1-5; 9 nucleotides line up with TRBD1. V trimming: 7 bases; J trimming: 9 bases; junction bases outside the gene matches: 22. Per germline, CDR1 MDHEN and CDR2 SYDVKM. This CDR3 spans 18 amino acids. CDR3 protein: CASTPRAQGALKFLPQHF. The CDR3 region has the DNA TGTGCCAGCACCCCGAGGGCACAGGGGGCATTGAAGTTTCTGCCCCAGCATTTT. The complete variable domain, with remaining parts taken from reference TRBV28 and TRBJ1-5, reads DVKVTQSSRYLVKRTGEKVFLECVQDMDHENMFWYRQDPGLGLRLIYFSYDVKMKEKGDIPEGYSVSREKKERFSLILESASTNQTSMYLCASTPRAQGALKFLPQHFGDGTRLSIL.

Comments on this clonotype: Possible read error: a much larger clone is one base away. The chain uses TRBV7-2 and TRBJ2-3; 8 nucleotides align to TRBD2. The trim removed 4 bases at V and 6 bases at J, leaving 12 bases unmatched. Germline V gene data show CDR1 as SGHTA and CDR2 as FQGNSA. The CDR3 is 16 residues long. As DNA, the CDR3 is TGTGCCAGCAGCTGGGGTGAAGAGCGGGGGTTGGATACGCAGTATTTT. It yields the protein CASSWGEERGLDTQYF.

The V call is TRBV7-9, the J call TRBJ2-5, with 7 bases fitting TRBD1. V shed 5 bases and J 5 bases; nucleotides not matched to a gene: 5. The CDR3 is 13 residues long. Per the germline V gene, CDR1 is SEHNR and CDR2 is FQNEAQ (reference sequence). DNA for the CDR3: TGTGCCAGCAGCAAGGACAGGAGGGAGACCCAGTACTTC. This gives the protein CASSKDRRETQYF.

This clonotype has only a few counts. The chain recombines TRBV20-1 with TRBJ2-1; 8 bases agree with TRBD2. The V segment lost 4 bases and the J segment 4 bases; nucleotides outside the gene matches: 6. The germline V gene encodes CDR1 DFQATT and CDR2 SNEGSKA (reference sequence). The CDR3 consists of 14 residues. CDR3 loop: CSATGGMLYNEQFF. The DNA for the CDR3 is TGCAGTGCTACGGGGGGGATGTTGTACAATGAGCAGTTCTTC.

This clonotype was picked up a small number of times. In DNA form, the CDR3 reads TGTGCCAGCAATTCGGACGGGAGGGGCAATCAGCCCCAGCATTTT. It codes for CASNSDGRGNQPQHF. The chain joins TRBV2 to TRBJ1-5; no clear D. The germline gives CDR1 SNHLY, CDR2 FYNNEI. The CDR3 has 15 amino acids. Trimming left V 7 bases short and J 2 bases short, with 15 bases between.

Ten or more counts support this clonotype. This chain uses TRBV11-2 with TRBJ2-7; tentative D call: TRBD2 (6 bases). This CDR3 has 15 amino acids. Per the germline V gene, CDR1 is SGHAT and CDR2 is FQNNGV. Trimming stripped 0 bases from V and 1 base from J, with 10 bases between. This CDR3 reads CASSLDGSGSYEQYF. The CDR3 bases are TGTGCCAGCAGCTTAGACGGGAGCGGGTCCTACGAGCAGTACTTC.

Many counts were recorded for this clonotype. The rearrangement links TRBV27 to TRBJ1-1; 7 bases are shared with TRBD1. The V and J ends lost 0 bases and 4 bases, in that order; junction bases with no gene match: 5. CDR3 size: 15 residues. Germline-derived CDR1 and CDR2 are MNHEY and SMNVEV (reference sequence). The CDR3 sequence: CASSLSWTGFTEAFF. CDR3 coding DNA: TGTGCCAGCAGTTTATCGTGGACAGGCTTCACTGAAGCTTTCTTT.

This chain uses TRBV7-8 with TRBJ2-1, with 8 bases aligning to TRBD2. V dropped 1 base and J dropped 12; count of bases not matched to a gene: 14. This CDR3 contains 16 residues. Germline CDR1 reads SGHVS; CDR2 reads FQNEAQ. This CDR3 reads CASSLVPGGPELWQFF. The CDR3 bases are TGTGCCAGCAGCTTAGTACCGGGAGGGCCGGAGCTGTGGCAGTTCTTC.

This clonotype was seen many times. This chain uses TRBV20-1 with TRBJ2-1, with D tentatively TRBD2 (6 bases). CDR1 DFQATT and CDR2 SNEGSKA come from the germline V gene (reference sequence). The CDR3 is 11 residues long. V lost 7 bases and J lost 4, with 8 bases in between. CDR3 residues: CSGREYNEQFF. The CDR3 DNA sequence: TGCAGTGGGCGGGAATACAATGAGCAGTTCTTC.

This clonotype was observed a few times. The V gene is TRBV20-1, the J gene TRBJ1-5, with D perhaps matching TRBD1 (5 bases). This CDR3 contains 14 residues. V was cut by 6 bases and J by 5 bases, with 17 bases left in between. CDR1 and CDR2 from the germline V gene are DFQATT and SNEGSKA (reference sequence). CDR3 nucleotides: TGCAGTGCACAGCGAGGGGAGGTCGATCAGCCCCAGCATTTT. Translation: CSAQRGEVDQPQHF.

This clonotype was seen many times. This rearrangement joins TRBV12-3 or TRBV12-4 to TRBJ2-1; D may be TRBD2 (6 bases). Trimming cost V 3 bases and J 3 bases, with 12 bases left between them. The CDR3 contains 15 residues. CDR3 in amino acids: CASSFTGGFYNEQFF. The CDR3, as DNA: TGTGCCAGCAGTTTCACCGGAGGGTTCTACAATGAGCAGTTCTTC.

Many counts were recorded for this clonotype. The chain employs TRBV2 and TRBJ2-3; D may be TRBD1 (6 bases). The CDR3 runs to 13 residues. V was shortened by 5 bases and J by 7 bases, with 13 bases between the two germline ends. CDR1 and CDR2 (germline): SNHLY, FYNNEI. The CDR3 sequence is CASSPSRGYTQYF. The DNA of the CDR3 is TGTGCCAGCAGTCCTAGCAGGGGTTATACGCAGTATTTT.

The chain joins TRBV20-1 to TRBJ2-7; D is ambiguous. Per germline, CDR1 DFQATT and CDR2 SNEGSKA (reference sequence). This CDR3 is 9 amino acids long. Trimming removed 6 bases at V and 7 bases at J, with 7 bases between. The CDR3 here is CSAGMEQYF. CDR3 DNA sequence: TGCAGTGCGGGGATGGAGCAGTACTTC.

This clonotype was picked up a small number of times. V gene TRBV29-1 combines with J gene TRBJ1-2, with D possibly being TRBD1 (5 bases). The CDR3 spans 11 residues. V was clipped by 2 bases and J by 6 bases, with 7 bases between them. Germline V gene lookup returns CDR1 SQVTM and CDR2 ANQGSEA. Here the CDR3 DNA reads TGCAGCGTTGAATACAGGAATGGCTACACCTTC. Protein product: CSVEYRNGYTF.

Comments on this clonotype: A single base separates this from a much larger clone, so it may be a read error. V gene TRBV6-2 or TRBV6-3 combines with J gene TRBJ2-7; 10 bases agree with TRBD2. The CDR3 has 18 residues. Germline-derived CDR1 and CDR2 are MNHEY and SVGEGT. CDR3 in DNA: TGTGCCAGCAGTTACCCGGGGACTAGCGCCTCCCGTTCCTACGAGCAGCACTTC. Translating gives CASSYPGTSASRSYEQHF.

This clonotype has at least ten counts. V and J are TRBV5-6 and TRBJ2-3; D is perhaps TRBD2 (6 bases). This CDR3 is 17 amino acids long. Germline V gives CDR1 SGHDT, CDR2 YYEEEE. Trimming cost V 0 bases and J 3 bases, with 17 bases left between them. CDR3: CASSLASDWAITDTQYF. In DNA, the CDR3 is TGTGCCAGCAGCTTGGCTAGCGATTGGGCTATAACAGATACGCAGTATTTT.

This clonotype has a count of ten or more. The chain has TRBV12-3 or TRBV12-4 and TRBJ1-1; the match to TRBD1 covers 8 bases. V gave up 8 bases and J gave up 2 bases; unmatched junction bases: 1. This CDR3 comprises 12 residues. The CDR3 DNA follows: TGTGCCAGCCAGGGGGCTAACACTGAAGCTTTCTTT. It translates to CASQGANTEAFF.

This clonotype was picked up many times. The chain has TRBV20-1 and TRBJ2-1; 8 nucleotides line up with TRBD1. Germline-derived CDR1 and CDR2 are DFQATT and SNEGSKA (reference sequence). The CDR3 contains 13 residues. DNA for the CDR3: TGCAGGATTACCGGGACAGGAAACAATGAGCAGTTCTTC. It specifies CRITGTGNNEQFF.

This clonotype was picked up many times. V usage is TRBV11-2 and J usage is TRBJ2-3; TRBD2 is a possible D gene (5 bases). Trimming removed 0 bases from V and 4 bases from J, with 8 bases in between. CDR1 and CDR2 from the germline V gene are SGHAT and FQNNGV. The CDR3 extends over 14 amino acids. CDR3 DNA: TGTGCCAGCAGCTTAGATCGGGGTGCAGATACGCAGTATTTT. It is translated as CASSLDRGADTQYF. The whole variable domain, filled in from reference TRBV11-2 and TRBJ2-3, reads EAGVAQSPRYKIIEKRQSVAFWCNPISGHATLYWYQQILGQGPKLLIQFQNNGVVDDSQLPKDRFSAERLKGVDSTLKIQPAKLEDSAVYLCASSLDRGADTQYFGPGTRLTVL.

On this clonotype: Since a much larger clone is just one base distant, this may be a read error. This chain uses TRBV2 with TRBJ2-1, with 10 bases that match TRBD2. CDR3 size: 15 residues. V shed 2 bases and J 6 bases; nucleotides not matched to a gene: 4. CDR1 and CDR2 (germline): SNHLY, FYNNEI. CDR3 nucleotide sequence: TGTGCCAGCAGTGAATGGGTAGCGGGAGGCAATGAGCAGTTCTTC. This codes for CASSEWVAGGNEQFF.

This clonotype was counted many times. This chain joins TRBV5-1 and TRBJ1-1, with TRBD1 as a possible D gene (6 bases). Germline loops: CDR1 SGHRS, CDR2 YFSETQ. The V end was cut by 2 bases, the J end by 5 bases, with 13 bases between. The CDR3 consists of 14 residues. CDR3 in DNA: TGCGCCAGCAGCTTCGGGGGCGCGGGTACTGAAGCTTTCTTT. Residues: CASSFGGAGTEAFF.

In its sample, this clonotype was seen many times. The chain links TRBV7-8 to TRBJ2-5; tentatively, D is TRBD1 (5 bases). The CDR3 loop spans 16 amino acids. Germline assignment: CDR1 SGHVS and CDR2 FQNEAQ. Trimming cost V 1 base and J 4 bases, with 16 bases left between them. The CDR3 DNA is TGTGCCAGCAGCTTAGTGGCCCAGGGCTCGGGAGAGACCCAGTACTTC. Its protein is CASSLVAQGSGETQYF.